Ten or more counts support the clone carrying this TCR beta chain. This specimen comes from a study of T cells in Graves' hyperthyroidism and ophthalmopathy. Amplification of TCR beta CDR3 regions used RNA as the template. HTBI primers drove first-round RT-PCR of the TCR CDR3. TCRdb reanalysed the multiplex PCR reads using MiXCR and keeps one entry per CDR3 protein. This sample yields almost 600,000 distinct CDR3 sequences, of which more than 45% are seen a single time; roughly 7.7% belongs to the top ten. Stable Graves' hyperthyroidism denoted no ophthalmopathy progression over 18 months. Lactation, pregnancy, other autoimmune disease or uncontrolled infection led to exclusion of patients. Clinical symptoms, serum thyroxine, TRAb, thyroid ultrasound and orbital computed tomography established diagnosis. The V gene lost 4 bases and the J gene lost 6 bases, with 10 bases spanning the gap. This CDR3 is 12 amino acids long. The germline CDR1 and CDR2 sequences are LNHNV and YYDKDF (reference sequence).

This clonotype was obtained from a woman younger than 35 with Graves' hyperthyroidism. The sequenced sample consisted of peripheral blood or thyroid tissue (not recorded which). The chain has TRBV15 and TRBJ2-7; no definite D call. CDR3 protein: CATSMLSFEQYF. In DNA form, the CDR3 reads TGTGCCACCAGCATGTTATCGTTCGAGCAGTACTTC.